The entry below describes one T cell receptor beta chain. This entry is derived from a study of neoadjuvant nivolumab and ipilimumab in lung cancer. CDR1 is MNHNS, CDR2 SASEGT, per germline. V lost 0 bases, J lost 12 bases, and 9 bases lay in between. The CDR3 extends over 11 amino acids. Sequencing was performed with immunoSEQ multiplex PCR; in TCRdb, only in-frame clones are kept and a portion is missing. The sample lists about 29,000 clones; approximately 83% were seen once. The sample here was tumor tissue, taken after neoadjuvant nivolumab, alone or with ipilimumab, at or shortly before surgery. This clonotype was sampled from an adult with non-small cell lung cancer. V and J are TRBV6-1 and TRBJ2-7; D possibly corresponds to TRBD1 (6 bases). CDR3 DNA: TGTGCCAGCAGTGAAGCAGGGGGAAGGTACTTC. It encodes CASSEAGGRYF.